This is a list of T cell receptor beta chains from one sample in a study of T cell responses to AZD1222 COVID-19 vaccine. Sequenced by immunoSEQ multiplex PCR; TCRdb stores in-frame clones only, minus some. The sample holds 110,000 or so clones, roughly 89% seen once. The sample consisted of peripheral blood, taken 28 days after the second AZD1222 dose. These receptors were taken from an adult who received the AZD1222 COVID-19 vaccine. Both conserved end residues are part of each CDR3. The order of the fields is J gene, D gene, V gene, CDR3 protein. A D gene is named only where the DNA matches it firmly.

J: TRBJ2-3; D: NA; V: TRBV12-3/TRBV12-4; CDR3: CASSFGGSDTQYF
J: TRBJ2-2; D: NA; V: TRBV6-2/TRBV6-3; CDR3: CASSFTNTGELFF
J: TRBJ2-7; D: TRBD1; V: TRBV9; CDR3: CASSAGGTGGFFEQYF
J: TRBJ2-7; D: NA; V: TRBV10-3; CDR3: CAISDTYEQYF
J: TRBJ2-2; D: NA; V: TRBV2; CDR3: CASSEAGDPTGELFF
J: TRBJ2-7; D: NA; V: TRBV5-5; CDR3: CASSFPQGTAGDEQYF
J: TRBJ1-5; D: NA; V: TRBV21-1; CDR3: CASSPEPLPAGHQPQHF
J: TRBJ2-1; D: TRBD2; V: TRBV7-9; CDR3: CASKSGGRMLGEQFF
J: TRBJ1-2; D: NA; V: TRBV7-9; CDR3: CASSSGVGNYGYTF
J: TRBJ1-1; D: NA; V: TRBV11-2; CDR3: CASSLSTSEAFF
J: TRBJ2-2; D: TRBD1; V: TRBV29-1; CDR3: CSVGRDRVEAGELFF
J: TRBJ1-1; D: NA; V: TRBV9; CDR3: CASSPRGLRTEAFF
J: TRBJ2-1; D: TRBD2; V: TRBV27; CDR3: CASSFPGIGAGGRNEQFF
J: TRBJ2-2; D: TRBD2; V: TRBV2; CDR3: CASSLAGGPLAGELFF
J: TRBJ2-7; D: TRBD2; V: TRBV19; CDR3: CASSIRREGSYEQYF
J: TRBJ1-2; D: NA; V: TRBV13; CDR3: CASPRAIANYGYTF
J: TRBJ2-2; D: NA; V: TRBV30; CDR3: CACLSSTNTGELFF
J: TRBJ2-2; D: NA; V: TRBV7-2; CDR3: CASSLQQANTGELFF
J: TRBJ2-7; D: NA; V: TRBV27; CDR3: CASSFAQRAGYEQYF
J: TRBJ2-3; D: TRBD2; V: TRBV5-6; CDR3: CASSATSGRVIGTDTQYF
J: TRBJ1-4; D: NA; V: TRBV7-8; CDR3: CASSLGHRATNEKLFF
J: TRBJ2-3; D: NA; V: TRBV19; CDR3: CASSMRSASLSDTQYF
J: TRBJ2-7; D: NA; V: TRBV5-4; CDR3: CASSLGTDGYEQYF
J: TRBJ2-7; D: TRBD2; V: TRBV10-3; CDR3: CAISALTSGGRSSYEQYF
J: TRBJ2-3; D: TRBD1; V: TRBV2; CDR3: CASSELGQGSTDTQYF
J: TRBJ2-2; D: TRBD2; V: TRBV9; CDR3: CASSVVASGGHGTGELFF
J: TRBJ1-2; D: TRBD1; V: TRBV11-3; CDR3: CASSLTGQGSFYGYTF
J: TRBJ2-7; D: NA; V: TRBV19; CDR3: CASSPQGSYEQYF
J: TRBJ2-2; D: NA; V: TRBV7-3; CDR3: CASSPGPSTNTGELFF
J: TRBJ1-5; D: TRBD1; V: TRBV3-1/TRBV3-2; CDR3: CASSQGGQGAGQPQHF